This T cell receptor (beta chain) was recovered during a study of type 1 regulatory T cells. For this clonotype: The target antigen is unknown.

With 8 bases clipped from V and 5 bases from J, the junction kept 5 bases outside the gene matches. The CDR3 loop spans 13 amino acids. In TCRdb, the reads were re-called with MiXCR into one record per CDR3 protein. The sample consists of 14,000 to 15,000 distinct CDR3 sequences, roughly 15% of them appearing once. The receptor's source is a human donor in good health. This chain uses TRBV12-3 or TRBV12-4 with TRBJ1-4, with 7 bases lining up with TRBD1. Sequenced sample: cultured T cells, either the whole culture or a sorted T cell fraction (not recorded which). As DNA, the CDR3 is TGTGCCAGCTGTCTACAGGGGAATGAAAAACTGTTTTTT. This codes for CASCLQGNEKLFF.